One and the same sample provided the 8 T cell receptor beta chains below, sequenced in a study of cytomegalovirus exposure and HLA in healthy donors (dated by TCRdb to the late 2010s). The method behind the library was the immunoSEQ multiplex PCR assay. For the multiplex PCR, a mixture combining 60 forward primers for TCR Vbeta segments and 13 reverse primers for TCR Jbeta segments was used. TCRdb obtained this table from immuneACCESS and retained in-frame rearrangements with V and J assigned. These tables miss some clones; where compared with another copy, unresolved V genes account for less than half of the shortfall, and the remainder is unexplained. This sample is represented by roughly 100,000 clones; roughly 80% of them were singletons. The top ten hold 6.5% to 7% of the sample. The material sequenced was PBMCs. These receptors all come from a young man in good health and CMV-seropositive.

The chain couples TRBV28 to TRBJ2-2, with a possible D match to TRBD2 (5 bases). The CDR3 is made up of 14 amino acids. Per germline, CDR1 MDHEN and CDR2 SYDVKM. With 8 bases removed from V and 4 bases from J, the gap between germline ends came to 14 bases. As DNA, the CDR3 is TGTGCCAGCGGACTGCAGGAAATCACCGGGGAGCTGTTTTTT. This sequence encodes CASGLQEITGELFF.

This clone has a single count. The chain is built from TRBV2 and TRBJ2-5; a weak D match, TRBD2 (7 bases). V shed 7 bases and J shed 2 bases, with 17 bases lying between them. The CDR3 length is 15 residues. Germline values: CDR1 SNHLY, CDR2 FYNNEI. CDR3 nucleotides: TGTGCCAGCAAGGGATGGGGGGGGCCTCAAGAGACCCAGTACTTC. Protein: CASKGWGGPQETQYF.

The chain uses TRBV5-6 and TRBJ2-7, with 9 bases aligning to TRBD1. CDR3 size: 13 residues. The junction had 4 bases not matched to a gene; V was cut back by 4 bases and J by 5 bases. The germline V gene has CDR1 SGHDT and CDR2 YYEEEE. CDR3 residues: CASSTGTGNEQYF. Here the CDR3 DNA reads TGTGCCAGCAGCACCGGGACAGGGAACGAGCAGTACTTC.

The genes are TRBV19 and TRBJ2-5; 9 bases map to TRBD1. V trimming: 8 bases; J trimming: 2 bases; junction bases outside the gene matches: 6. This CDR3 has 14 residues. CDR1 and CDR2 (germline): LNHDA, SQIVND (reference sequence). The CDR3 is CASGTGGFQETQYF. In nucleotides, the CDR3 is TGTGCCAGTGGTACAGGGGGCTTTCAAGAGACCCAGTACTTC.

The chain recombines TRBV5-8 with TRBJ2-7, with 9 positions matching TRBD1. Germline CDR1 and CDR2: SGHTS and YDEGEE. The CDR3 loop spans 15 amino acids. After removal of 2 bases from V and 5 bases from J, the junction contained 8 bases not matched to a gene. The CDR3 loop is CASSFAGTGRDEQYF. The CDR3, as DNA: TGTGCCAGCAGCTTCGCCGGGACAGGGAGGGACGAGCAGTACTTC.

This clone showed up just once. The rearrangement joins TRBV23-1 to TRBJ2-5, with D maybe TRBD1 (5 bases). TRBV23-1 is recorded as an ORF, its role being uncertain. CDR3 length: 16 amino acids. With 0 bases removed from V and 4 bases from J, the gap between germline ends came to 15 bases. CDR3 DNA sequence: TGCGCCAGCAGTCAATCGATTCAGGGTCGGAGAGAGACCCAGTACTTC. Translating gives CASSQSIQGRRETQYF.

The chain employs TRBV6-5 and TRBJ2-1, with 11 bases matching TRBD1. CDR1 MNHEY and CDR2 SVGAGI come from the germline V gene. This CDR3 is built from 15 residues. V trimming: 2 bases; J trimming: 9 bases; junction bases outside the gene matches: 6. The CDR3 nucleotides read TGTGCCAGCAGTTACCCGGGACAGGGGGATAGTGAGCAGTTCTTC. As protein: CASSYPGQGDSEQFF.

The chain links TRBV6-1 to TRBJ2-7, with D unclear. This CDR3 comprises 12 residues. The V gene lost 5 bases and the J gene lost 3 bases, with 8 bases spanning the gap. Per the germline V gene, CDR1 is MNHNS and CDR2 is SASEGT. In nucleotides, the CDR3 is TGTGCCAGCAGTCCTCTTCTCTACGAGCAGTACTTC. As protein: CASSPLLYEQYF.